This is a list of T cell receptor beta chains from one sample in a study of T cells expressing NK-cell markers. TCRdb reanalyzed the 5' RACE reads and collapses them to one entry per CDR3 protein, without DNA. The record lists fewer than 18,000 distinct CDR3 sequences, of which the ten most abundant hold approximately 56%. The specimen was blood T cells: a sorted CD56 or NKG2C T cell subset, CD4+ or CD8+ T cells, or bulk PBMC T cells (not recorded which). These receptors were collected from a man aged 18-75 years in good health. Both conserved end residues are part of each CDR3. The size of a clone is reported for some rows only, either as once, few or many, or as a class for expanded clones.

v_call: TRBV6-5
j_call: TRBJ1-3
clone_size: .
cdr3_aa: CASSYSTPGNSGNTIYF

v_call: TRBV7-9
j_call: TRBJ2-5
clone_size: .
cdr3_aa: CASSRWETGETQYF

v_call: TRBV7-2
j_call: TRBJ2-1
clone_size: .
cdr3_aa: CASSLFQSGTNEQFF

v_call: TRBV10-3
j_call: TRBJ2-5
clone_size: medium-sized
cdr3_aa: CAISESGQGEGTQYF

v_call: TRBV11-2
j_call: TRBJ2-1
clone_size: .
cdr3_aa: CASSLYGTGSYNEQFF

v_call: TRBV4-3
j_call: TRBJ2-1
clone_size: .
cdr3_aa: CASSQGGSEQFF

v_call: TRBV10-3
j_call: TRBJ2-3
clone_size: .
cdr3_aa: CAISEPRPPASTDTQYF

v_call: TRBV12-3/TRBV12-4
j_call: TRBJ2-2
clone_size: .
cdr3_aa: CASSLAPEDTGELFF

v_call: TRBV13
j_call: TRBJ2-1
clone_size: .
cdr3_aa: CASSLVGNYNEQFF

v_call: TRBV7-2
j_call: TRBJ2-1
clone_size: .
cdr3_aa: CASSLGTTLLGQFF

v_call: TRBV3-1
j_call: TRBJ2-1
clone_size: .
cdr3_aa: CASSHTGTSGRDEQFF

v_call: TRBV6-4
j_call: TRBJ2-1
clone_size: .
cdr3_aa: CASSDQPGQGGNEQFF

v_call: TRBV24-1
j_call: TRBJ1-1
clone_size: .
cdr3_aa: CATSDFCRGQTSTNTEAFF

v_call: TRBV3-1
j_call: TRBJ2-3
clone_size: .
cdr3_aa: CASSQDWDASGASSNTQYF

v_call: TRBV28
j_call: TRBJ2-1
clone_size: .
cdr3_aa: CASSLEAPAGGRWVYNEQFF

v_call: TRBV7-9
j_call: TRBJ2-1
clone_size: .
cdr3_aa: CASSSPLAGWDNEQFF

v_call: TRBV6-1
j_call: TRBJ2-7
clone_size: .
cdr3_aa: CASRLRAPAIYEQYF

v_call: TRBV3-1
j_call: TRBJ2-2
clone_size: .
cdr3_aa: CASSQDPGQTVAGELFF

v_call: TRBV5-1
j_call: TRBJ1-6
clone_size: .
cdr3_aa: CASSGGTANSPLHF

v_call: TRBV5-6
j_call: TRBJ1-1
clone_size: .
cdr3_aa: CASSRRDRGAEAFF

v_call: TRBV5-1
j_call: TRBJ1-2
clone_size: .
cdr3_aa: CASSRDSKNYGYTF

v_call: TRBV7-2
j_call: TRBJ2-5
clone_size: .
cdr3_aa: CASSFGGVETQYF

v_call: TRBV19
j_call: TRBJ2-2
clone_size: .
cdr3_aa: CASSRGLAGDNTGELFF

v_call: TRBV15
j_call: TRBJ2-1
clone_size: .
cdr3_aa: CATSRRNSGTPSRNEQFF